This TCR beta chain emerged from a study of T-cell reconstitution after alpha-beta-depleted transplantation in children. A few counts support this clonotype. Its antigen is unidentified. V was pared by 4 bases and J by 2 bases, with 6 bases of the junction left unmatched. The CDR3 contains 15 residues. Germline CDR1 and CDR2: SGHTA and FQGNSA. Unique molecular identifiers were incorporated when the TCRbeta library was constructed. TCRdb re-called the PCR reads with MiXCR, one entry per CDR3 protein. This table holds 400,000 to 450,000 distinct CDR3 sequences, 43% found once. Findings of the study overall: One year after transplant, T-cell counts and diversity came mostly from newly produced T cells. About two months after transplant, alpha-beta T cells reportedly came from several hundred expanded graft clones. Surviving thymic progenitors and recipient T cells were the source of high TCRbeta diversity at day 60 in some patients.

The specimen comprised PBMCs, sampled before TCRalphabeta/CD19-depleted stem cell transplant. The V and J genes are TRBV7-2 and TRBJ1-2; 8 nucleotides agree with TRBD1. The clonotype was recovered from a girl aged 2 to 10 with aplastic anemia, due to receive a stem cell transplant. The chain's CDR3 is CASSSSGTGNYGYTF. The CDR3 nucleotides read TGTGCCAGCAGCTCATCAGGGACAGGCAACTATGGCTACACCTTC.